This T cell receptor (beta chain) was profiled in a study of CD8 T cells in Susac syndrome. The germline V gene encodes CDR1 DFQATT and CDR2 SNEGSKA (reference sequence). Trimming removed 6 bases from V and 1 base from J; junction bases left unmatched: 15. The CDR3 consists of 17 residues. It was with random hexamers that about 0.45 to 1 ug RNA was reverse transcribed. A single record per CDR3 protein comes from TCRdb applying MiXCR to the immunoSEQ multiplex PCR reads. The sample shows 140,000 or so distinct CDR3 sequences, roughly 95% of them seen only once. The sample was CD4+ T cells from PBMCs. The rearrangement links TRBV20-1 to TRBJ2-3, with 8 nucleotides matching TRBD2. The source is a human donor with Susac syndrome. This CDR3 reads CSASVSGTRSRTDTQYF. The CDR3 DNA is TGCAGTGCCAGCGTCTCCGGGACTAGATCGCGCACAGATACGCAGTATTTT.